These 2 T cell receptor beta chains were sequenced from one sample in a study of Graves' ophthalmopathy and Graves' hyperthyroidism. RNA transcripts served as template for amplifying TCR beta CDR3 sequences. An opening RT-PCR round employed HTBI primers and preceded a second-round multiplex PCR. TCRdb recomputed calls from the multiplex PCR reads with MiXCR, one row per CDR3 protein. Of 260,000 or so distinct CDR3 sequences listed, 45% to 55% are singletons. Sequenced: peripheral blood. The receptors derive from an adult man with Graves' ophthalmopathy.

V gene TRBV7-3 combines with J gene TRBJ2-1, with TRBD1 matching 8 bases. The trim removed 1 base at V and 7 bases at J, leaving 6 bases unmatched. This CDR3 has 15 residues. Looked up from germline, CDR1 is SGHTA and CDR2 is FQGTGA. The CDR3 DNA sequence: TGTGCCAGCAGCTTAAGACCAACAGGGGGAAATGAGCAGTTCTTC. Its protein is CASSLRPTGGNEQFF.

This clonotype was detected once. V is TRBV20-1 and J is TRBJ2-7, with 9 positions matching TRBD2. This CDR3 has 15 residues. With 7 bases clipped from V and 5 bases from J, the junction kept 15 bases outside the gene matches. Germline values: CDR1 DFQATT, CDR2 SNEGSKA (reference sequence). For the CDR3, the DNA is TGCAGTGTTAGGGGGACTAGCCGTTGGGGAAACGAGCAGTACTTC. Protein sequence: CSVRGTSRWGNEQYF.